What follows are 28 T cell receptor beta chains derived from one specimen sequenced in a study of blood T cell repertoires in COVID-19. TCRdb's copy holds only in-frame clones and misses some; the assay was immunoSEQ multiplex PCR. The sample has 150,000 or so clones, around nine tenths seen once; the top ten hold approximately 0.5%. The sample comprised peripheral blood. Source of these receptors: a man aged 45-65 years with acute or convalescent COVID-19.

The chain joins TRBV11-2 to TRBJ2-5; a weak D match, TRBD1 (6 bases). Germline CDR1 SGHAT, CDR2 FQNNGV. Trimming took off 4 bases at V and 2 bases at J, with 11 bases between the two ends. The CDR3 has 14 amino acids. The CDR3 DNA follows: TGTGCCAGCAGCTCGGGACATCCTCAAGAGACCCAGTACTTC. It yields the protein CASSSGHPQETQYF.

The V and J genes are TRBV5-1 and TRBJ1-2; TRBD1 might be the D (5 bases). Germline CDR1 and CDR2: SGHRS and YFSETQ. Trimming cost V 1 base and J 2 bases, with 12 bases left between them. CDR3 length: 15 residues. DNA for the CDR3: TGCGCCAGCAGCTTGAGATCCAGGGCGAACTATGGCTACACCTTC. Protein product: CASSLRSRANYGYTF.

The V gene is TRBV5-1, the J gene TRBJ2-2; 7 bases match TRBD1. J lost 1 base, V lost 4 bases, and 7 bases had no gene match. The CDR3 runs 16 residues. CDR1 SGHRS and CDR2 YFSETQ come from the germline V gene. This chain's CDR3 is CASSDPRTGNTGELFF. CDR3 in DNA: TGCGCCAGCAGCGACCCTAGGACAGGGAACACCGGGGAGCTGTTTTTT.

The chain uses TRBV5-1 and TRBJ2-6; D may be TRBD2 (5 bases). Between the trimmed V and J ends, which lost 4 bases and 0 bases, there was a span of 17 bases. CDR1 and CDR2 from the germline V gene are SGHRS and YFSETQ. This CDR3 is built from 18 residues. This chain's CDR3 is CASSTSGFKSSGANVLTF. The CDR3 nucleotides are TGCGCCAGCAGCACTTCGGGATTCAAGAGCTCTGGGGCCAACGTCCTGACTTTC.

The chain joins TRBV29-1 to TRBJ2-1, with D unresolved. V was pared by 2 bases and J by 4 bases, with 9 bases between. The CDR3 runs 13 residues. The V gene's germline CDR1 is SQVTM and CDR2 ANQGSEA. The CDR3 DNA reads as TGCAGCGTTGAAACCAACCTATACAATGAGCAGTTCTTC. It specifies CSVETNLYNEQFF.

The chain joins TRBV4-3 to TRBJ2-3, with D tentatively TRBD1 (5 bases). Trimming cost V 1 base and J 4 bases, with 12 bases left between them. There are 15 residues in the CDR3. Per germline, CDR1 LGHNA and CDR2 YSLEER. In DNA form, the CDR3 reads TGCGCCAGCAGCCAAGCCTTGGTGGGGCCAGATACGCAGTATTTT. Translating gives CASSQALVGPDTQYF.

The V gene is TRBV7-9, the J gene TRBJ2-3, with 8 nucleotides matching TRBD2. Germline V lookup: CDR1 SEHNR, CDR2 FQNEAQ (reference sequence). The V segment lost 3 bases and the J segment 3 bases; nucleotides outside the gene matches: 11. The CDR3 is 17 amino acids. The chain's CDR3 is CASSFLAGGGRTDTQYF. In nucleotides, the CDR3 is TGTGCCAGCAGCTTCCTGGCGGGGGGAGGTCGGACAGATACGCAGTATTTT.

The chain employs TRBV3-1 (or the pseudogene TRBV3-2) and TRBJ2-5; 9 bases line up with TRBD1. The CDR3 sequence is 15 residues long. Germline CDR1 LGHDT, CDR2 YNNKEL (reference sequence). J lost 3 bases, V lost 4 bases, and 6 bases had no gene match. The CDR3 protein is CASSLLGQGEETQYF. The CDR3 nucleotides read TGTGCCAGCAGCCTCTTGGGACAGGGAGAAGAGACCCAGTACTTC.

This chain uses TRBV7-3 with TRBJ2-2; perhaps TRBD2 as D (5 bases). The CDR3 loop spans 15 amino acids. V lost 2 bases, J lost 2 bases, and 9 bases lay in between. Germline CDR1 reads SGHTA; CDR2 reads FQGTGA. CDR3 in amino acids: CASSLAGLNTGELFF. CDR3 sequence (DNA): TGTGCCAGCAGCTTAGCTGGACTCAACACCGGGGAGCTGTTTTTT.

The CDR3: CASSQGLTRGGKNIQYF. CDR3 in DNA: TGTGCCAGCAGCCAAGGTTTAACTAGGGGGGGAAAAAACATTCAGTACTTC. The chain is built from TRBV14 and TRBJ2-4; the D gene is possibly TRBD2 (7 bases). This CDR3 is 17 amino acids long. The V end was cut by 1 base, the J end by 4 bases, with 17 bases between. CDR1 SGHDN and CDR2 FVKESK come from the germline V gene.

The rearrangement links TRBV28 to TRBJ2-3; 8 bases map to TRBD1. This CDR3 is 12 amino acids long. In germline, CDR1 is MDHEN, CDR2 SYDVKM. V trimming: 3 bases; J trimming: 11 bases; junction bases outside the gene matches: 4. CDR3 DNA: TGTGCCAGCAGTTTCCGGACAGGGCTGCAGTATTTT. It translates to CASSFRTGLQYF.

The chain carries TRBV27 and TRBJ2-5, with a possible D match to TRBD1 (5 bases). This CDR3 is built from 14 residues. CDR1 MNHEY and CDR2 SMNVEV come from the germline V gene (reference sequence). Deletions cut 5 bases from V and 2 bases from J, with 12 bases between. Here the CDR3 reads CASSPGHLQETQYF. The CDR3 DNA is TGTGCCAGCAGTCCAGGACATTTACAAGAGACCCAGTACTTC.

V usage is TRBV11-2 and J usage is TRBJ1-4; possible D gene TRBD1, 5 bases. This CDR3 contains 16 residues. Germline V CDR1 and CDR2: SGHAT, FQNNGV. V was trimmed by 4 bases and J by 3 bases, leaving 15 bases between them. The CDR3 DNA sequence: TGTGCCAGCAGCTCGACTCAGGGCTCCCCTAATGAAAAACTGTTTTTT. The encoded protein is CASSSTQGSPNEKLFF.

V and J are TRBV18 and TRBJ1-5, with D perhaps matching TRBD1 (5 bases). V lost 5 bases to trimming and J lost 3 bases, with 17 bases between them. CDR3 length: 16 residues. Germline loops: CDR1 KGHSH, CDR2 LQKENI. The CDR3 nucleotides read TGTGCCAGCTCAGAGACAGTAGGGTTAGTCAATCAGCCCCAGCATTTT. Residues: CASSETVGLVNQPQHF.

This chain uses TRBV21-1 with TRBJ1-4. TRBV21-1 is a pseudogene locus. The CDR3 totals 14 residues. DNA of the CDR3: TGTGCCAGCAGCACGGGACTTCAGAATGAAAAACTGTTTTTT. Its translation: CASSTGLQNEKLFF.

V and J are TRBV5-1 and TRBJ2-3, with 15 positions matching TRBD2. The germline gives CDR1 SGHRS, CDR2 YFSETQ. The CDR3 has 19 residues. V shed 5 bases and J 4 bases; nucleotides not matched to a gene: 14. CDR3 in amino acids: CASSVRTDGLAGGSDTQYF. CDR3 DNA: TGCGCCAGCAGTGTTAGGACGGACGGACTAGCGGGGGGGTCAGATACGCAGTATTTT.

This rearrangement joins TRBV4-2 to TRBJ1-1; the match to TRBD1 covers 7 bases. This CDR3 region has 14 residues. With 8 bases clipped from V and 1 base from J, the junction kept 7 bases outside the gene matches. Germline-derived CDR1 and CDR2 are LGHNA and YNFKEQ. As DNA, the CDR3 is TGTGCCAGCCGAACCGACAGGGAGAACACTGAAGCTTTCTTT. This gives the protein CASRTDRENTEAFF.

A single count supports this clone. The V and J genes are TRBV19 and TRBJ2-2; 9 bases are shared with TRBD2. The V segment lost 4 bases and the J segment 3 bases; nucleotides outside the gene matches: 9. The CDR3 totals 17 residues. The germline gives CDR1 LNHDA, CDR2 SQIVND (reference sequence). The CDR3 coding sequence is TGTGCCAGTAGTACCCCATCCAGCGGGGGGTACACCGGGGAGCTGTTTTTT. Protein product: CASSTPSSGGYTGELFF.

The CDR3 here is CASSLQTGNPTEAFF. CDR3 coding DNA: TGTGCCAGCTCACTACAGACAGGAAACCCCACTGAAGCTTTCTTT. This chain uses TRBV18 with TRBJ1-1; D is possibly TRBD1 (6 bases). Germline V gene sequence: CDR1 KGHSH, CDR2 LQKENI. The CDR3 has 15 residues. With 4 bases removed from V and 4 bases from J, the gap between germline ends came to 16 bases.

The rearrangement links TRBV7-2 to TRBJ2-3; 11 bases map to TRBD2. The V gene end was trimmed by 4 bases and the J gene end by 0 bases; junction bases not matched to a gene: 3. Germline V gene data show CDR1 as SGHTA and CDR2 as FQGNSA. The CDR3 is 16 residues long. CDR3 amino acids: CASSYIAGGSTDTQYF. In nucleotides, the CDR3 is TGTGCCAGCAGCTACATAGCGGGGGGGAGCACAGATACGCAGTATTTT.

The table lists this clone with a count of one. The V and J genes are TRBV28 and TRBJ1-5; 10 bases line up with TRBD1. The CDR3 is 16 amino acids. Germline values: CDR1 MDHEN, CDR2 SYDVKM. V was pared by 3 bases and J by 0 bases, with 2 bases of the junction left unmatched. The CDR3 DNA is TGTGCCAGCAGTTTGGACAGGGGGAGTAGCAATCAGCCCCAGCATTTT. It is translated as CASSLDRGSSNQPQHF.

The chain combines TRBV30 with TRBJ2-3; TRBD2 might be the D (5 bases). V lost 4 bases to trimming and J lost 3 bases, with 14 bases between them. This CDR3 is built from 14 residues. Per germline, CDR1 GTSNPN and CDR2 SVGIG (reference sequence). The CDR3 loop reads CAWKKFGGTDTQYF. The CDR3 region has the DNA TGTGCCTGGAAAAAATTTGGAGGTACAGATACGCAGTATTTT.

The V and J genes are TRBV19 and TRBJ1-4; the D gene is possibly TRBD1 (6 bases). Germline V gene sequence: CDR1 LNHDA, CDR2 SQIVND (reference sequence). The length of the CDR3 is 15 residues. The V and J ends lost 9 bases and 4 bases respectively, with 18 bases between them. This chain's CDR3 is CASSETRTVNEKLFF. The CDR3 DNA reads TGTGCCAGCTCCGAGACTCGGACAGTTAATGAAAAACTGTTTTTT. The whole variable domain, filled in from reference TRBV19 and TRBJ1-4, reads DGGITQSPKYLFRKEGQNVTLSCEQNLNHDAMYWYRQDPGQGLRLIYYSQIVNDFQKGDIAEGYSVSREKKESFPLTVTSAQKNPTAFYLCASSETRTVNEKLFFGSGTQLSVL.

The V call is TRBV2, the J call TRBJ1-6; D uncertain. Trimming cost V 3 bases and J 9 bases, with 12 bases left between them. The CDR3 runs to 14 residues. The germline V gene has CDR1 SNHLY and CDR2 FYNNEI. The CDR3 region is CASSDGPRSSPLHF. The CDR3 DNA reads TGTGCCAGCAGTGATGGCCCCCGCAGTTCACCCCTCCACTTT. The full variable domain, in which reference TRBV2 and TRBJ1-6 provide the parts outside the CDR3, is EPEVTQTPSHQVTQMGQEVILRCVPISNHLYFYWYRQILGQKVEFLVSFYNNEISEKSEIFDDQFSVERPDGSNFTLKIRSTKLEDSAMYFCASSDGPRSSPLHFGNGTRLTVT.

CDR3 sequence: CASSQEGVNEQFF. The CDR3 DNA reads TGTGCCAGCAGCCAAGAAGGGGTCAATGAGCAGTTCTTC. V gene TRBV3-1 (or the pseudogene TRBV3-2) combines with J gene TRBJ2-1; tentative D call: TRBD1 (5 bases). Trimming shortened V by 0 bases and J by 6 bases, and 6 bases separated the two germline ends. This CDR3 spans 13 amino acids. Germline CDR1 reads LGHDT; CDR2 reads YNNKEL (reference sequence).

This clone was detected once. This chain uses TRBV28 with TRBJ2-7; D is perhaps TRBD1 (5 bases). Trimming shortened V by 5 bases and J by 3 bases, and 14 bases separated the two germline ends. Germline CDR1 reads MDHEN; CDR2 reads SYDVKM. This CDR3 is 14 amino acids long. The CDR3 is CASSPFSRDYEQYF. The DNA of the CDR3 is TGTGCCAGCAGTCCTTTCTCCAGGGACTACGAGCAGTACTTC.

The chain employs TRBV9 and TRBJ2-1, with 7 bases that match TRBD2. With V trimmed by 4 bases and J by 6 bases, 13 bases remained unmatched. CDR1 SGDLS and CDR2 YYNGEE come from the germline V gene. CDR3 size: 16 residues. Here the CDR3 DNA reads TGTGCCAGCAGCATAGGTAGGAGTTCGGGGGGCAATGAGCAGTTCTTC. Translation gives CASSIGRSSGGNEQFF.

The J gene is TRBJ1-1, the V gene TRBV10-3; 7 bases fit TRBD1. Germline-derived CDR1 and CDR2 are ENHRY and SYGVKD. The CDR3 runs to 13 residues. Trimming took 10 bases from V and 4 from J; bases not matched to a gene: 9. This CDR3 is CASQVSGGTEAFF. The CDR3 DNA is TGTGCCAGTCAAGTTTCAGGGGGCACTGAAGCTTTCTTT.